The rows below give T cell receptor beta chains drawn from one sample of a study of OX40 agonist ivuxolimab in advanced cancers. The repertoire was sequenced with immunoSEQ multiplex PCR; TCRdb's copy has only in-frame clones and lacks some. The profile covers 65,000 to 90,000 clones, with about 89% appearing a single time and 0.6% to 0.75% taken by the ten largest. The sample in question was CD4+ or CD8+ T cells sorted from blood, obtained in a trial of the OX40 agonist ivuxolimab. The receptor source for this set is an adult with an advanced solid tumor such as melanoma, head and neck, liver or kidney cancer. Each CDR3 is given with its conserved first and last residue. The order of the fields is D gene, clone size, J gene, V gene, CDR3 DNA, CDR3 protein. The D gene is left open where the match is weak. Clone size is shown for a subset of rows, as once, few, many or a class of expanded clone.

TRBD1	.	TRBJ2-3	TRBV6-5	TGTGCCAGCAGCGGGACAGGGGGCACAGATACGCAGTATTTT	CASSGTGGTDTQYF
TRBD1	.	TRBJ1-2	TRBV19	TGTGCCGTACGGACAGGGTTATTCTATGGCTACACCTTC	CAVRTGLFYGYTF
TRBD1	.	TRBJ1-2	TRBV15	TGTGCCACCAGCAGAGATTGGGGGGAGGCAGGACAGGGTTATTCCGGTGGCTACACCTTC	CATSRDWGEAGQGYSGGYTF
.	few	TRBJ2-7	TRBV20-1	TGCAGTGCTAGGGGTGAGCAGTACTTC	CSARGEQYF
.	.	TRBJ1-2	TRBV29-1	TGCAGCGTTGAAGATGACAGGTTCTATGGCTACACCTTC	CSVEDDRFYGYTF
.	once	TRBJ2-3	TRBV5-4	TGTGCCAGCAGCTTAATTAGGGACATGGGAGATACGCAGTATTTT	CASSLIRDMGDTQYF
.	.	TRBJ1-1	TRBV7-9	TGTGCCAGCAGCTTAGGGCAGCGCACTGAAGCTTTCTTT	CASSLGQRTEAFF
.	.	TRBJ2-2	TRBV27	TGTGCCAGCAGTTTATCGACTGGGACCGGGGAGCTGTTTTTT	CASSLSTGTGELFF
.	.	TRBJ1-5	TRBV28	TGTGCCAGCAGCTACGGGTCAGGGCGGCAGCCCCAGCATTTT	CASSYGSGRQPQHF
.	.	TRBJ2-1	TRBV6-5	TGTGCCAGCAGGAAGAGTGGGTGGAACAATGAGCAGTTCTTC	CASRKSGWNNEQFF
TRBD1	.	TRBJ2-2	TRBV19	TGTGCCAGTAGTATAAACAGGGGTTCGAACACCGGGGAGCTGTTTTTT	CASSINRGSNTGELFF
.	.	TRBJ2-1	TRBV6-5	TGTGCCAGCAGCCCACTTTCGGGTGCGCAGTTCTTC	CASSPLSGAQFF
.	.	TRBJ1-1	TRBV19	TGTGCCAGTACCAGGGACCCCCTTTATACTGAAGCTTTCTTT	CASTRDPLYTEAFF
.	.	TRBJ1-1	TRBV5-1	TGCGCCAGCAGACGGGGTGACACTGAAGCTTTCTTT	CASRRGDTEAFF
.	.	TRBJ1-6	TRBV4-2	TGTGCCAGCAGCCAAGATCGGACAGCCCTAGCGCACTTT	CASSQDRTALAHF
.	.	TRBJ2-7	TRBV6-5	TGTGCCAGCAGTTACGGCGGCGGAATCTACGAGCAGTACTTC	CASSYGGGIYEQYF
.	.	TRBJ2-7	TRBV30	TGTGCCTGGAGTAGGACAGTCCCCTACGAGCAGTACTTC	CAWSRTVPYEQYF
TRBD2	.	TRBJ2-2	TRBV19	TGTGCCAGTAGCAGAGCGGGGGGGTCCGGGGAGCTGTTTTTT	CASSRAGGSGELFF
.	few	TRBJ2-5	TRBV11-3	TGTGCCAGCAGCGCCAGATATGGGGAGACCCAGTACTTC	CASSARYGETQYF
.	.	TRBJ2-5	TRBV10-1	TGCGCCAGCAGTGACCCGACGATGGGGACCCAGTACTTC	CASSDPTMGTQYF
TRBD1	.	TRBJ1-1	TRBV18	TGTGCCAGCTCACCAAAGACAGGGGTTGAAGCTTTCTTT	CASSPKTGVEAFF
TRBD2	.	TRBJ2-5	TRBV9	TGTGCCAGCAGCGCTACTAGCGGGGGGGCTTTGCAGTACTTC	CASSATSGGALQYF
.	.	TRBJ1-2	TRBV6-1	TGTGCCAACAGCGCGGGACCGCCTGCCTACACCTTC	CANSAGPPAYTF
.	.	TRBJ1-2	TRBV7-9	TGTGCCAGCAGCCTACGGGCCAACCGGGACTACCCGGGAGGCTACACCTTC	CASSLRANRDYPGGYTF
TRBD1	few	TRBJ2-5	TRBV2	TGTGCCAGCAGTAGGACAGGGCAAGAGACCCAGTACTTC	CASSRTGQETQYF
.	few	TRBJ2-5	TRBV30	TGTGCCTGGACTCAGGGAGAGACCCAGTACTTC	CAWTQGETQYF
.	.	TRBJ2-7	TRBV10-2	TGCGCCAGCAGTGAGCCTGGTAGCGGTGAGCAGTACTTC	CASSEPGSGEQYF
.	.	TRBJ1-2	TRBV2	TGTGCCAGCACCCTTGGACCTGGCTACACCTTC	CASTLGPGYTF
.	.	TRBJ1-1	TRBV19	TGTGCCAGTAGTATAGGCCACCGGCAGGGGTGGATGAACACTGAAGCTTTCTTT	CASSIGHRQGWMNTEAFF
TRBD1	once	TRBJ1-2	TRBV6-5	TGTGCCAGCAGTTACATTCAGGGGGCATCTGGCTACACCTTC	CASSYIQGASGYTF
.	.	TRBJ1-2	TRBV6-5	TGTGCCAGCAGTCCTGGACAGAACTATGGCTACACCTTC	CASSPGQNYGYTF
TRBD2	once	TRBJ2-5	TRBV10-3	TGTGCCATCAGGGGACTAGCGGAACAAGAGACCCAGTACTTC	CAIRGLAEQETQYF
.	.	TRBJ1-2	TRBV14	TGTGCCAGCAGCCAACTCCCTGAGCCATATGGCTACACCTTC	CASSQLPEPYGYTF
.	few	TRBJ2-7	TRBV28	TGTGCCAGCAGTACCTTACGCGAGCAGTACTTC	CASSTLREQYF
.	.	TRBJ2-7	TRBV7-2	TGTGCCAGCGTCAAGAGTGGGGGGGGGCTAGAGCAGTACTTC	CASVKSGGGLEQYF
.	once	TRBJ2-7	TRBV28	TGTGTCGTCCGGGGGTACAGCTCCTACGAGCAGTACTTC	CVVRGYSSYEQYF
.	medium-sized	TRBJ1-1	TRBV29-1	TGCAGCGTCTTAATGGCCACTGAAGCTTTCTTT	CSVLMATEAFF
TRBD2	.	TRBJ2-3	TRBV14	TGTGCCAGCAGGGCTAGCGGGAGTACAGATACGCAGTATTTT	CASRASGSTDTQYF
TRBD2	.	TRBJ2-2	TRBV7-2	TGTGCCAGCAGCTTGGCGGGGGGGACCGGGGAGCTGTTTTTT	CASSLAGGTGELFF
.	.	TRBJ2-5	TRBV9	TGTGCCAGCAGCGTAGCTACAGAGGGCCAGCAGTACTTC	CASSVATEGQQYF
.	once	TRBJ1-3	TRBV28	TGTGCCAGCAGCCGGGGGGCGTCTGGAAACACCATATATTTT	CASSRGASGNTIYF
.	.	TRBJ1-1	TRBV7-2	TGTGCCAGCAGCTTATTAGGCACAGCTGAAGCTTTCTTT	CASSLLGTAEAFF
.	.	TRBJ1-1	TRBV7-3	TGTGCCAGCAGCTCGACAGTGAACACTGAAGCTTTCTTT	CASSSTVNTEAFF
TRBD1	.	TRBJ1-5	TRBV7-9	TGTGCCAGCAGCACCCGGACAGGGGAGGATGGCAATCAGCCCCAGCATTTT	CASSTRTGEDGNQPQHF
.	.	TRBJ2-1	TRBV7-2	TGTGCCAGCAGCTTAGAGGTTCGCTCCTACAATGAGCAGTTCTTC	CASSLEVRSYNEQFF